This TCR beta chain is drawn from a study of T cells in Graves' hyperthyroidism and ophthalmopathy. Study-wide background: At the time of initial diagnosis and before any treatment, peripheral blood was collected.

This clonotype occurred many times. Its antigen is not identified. Study conclusions and caveats: Ophthalmopathy got predicted by the model a median around 6.8 months before its onset.

RNA transcripts gave rise to amplified TCR beta CDR3 regions. HTBI primers were employed in a first-round RT-PCR of the TCR CDR3. TCRdb reprocessed the multiplex PCR reads with MiXCR, giving one entry per CDR3 protein. The sample contains under 65,000 distinct CDR3 sequences, about 57% of which appear only once. The receptor's source is a woman in her sixties with Graves' ophthalmopathy. The sample consisted of blood.

The DNA of the CDR3 is TGCAGTGCTACTCCTCTAGCGGGGGGGATTAGGGAGACCCAGTACTTC. Translated: CSATPLAGGIRETQYF. This rearrangement joins TRBV20-1 to TRBJ2-5, with 12 bases fitting TRBD2. Germline assignment: CDR1 DFQATT and CDR2 SNEGSKA (reference sequence). The length of the CDR3 is 16 residues. After removal of 4 bases from V and 5 bases from J, the junction contained 11 bases not matched to a gene.